This TCR beta chain was captured by sequencing in a study of vaccination and CD4 T cells after COVID-19. CDR1 and CDR2 from the germline V gene are SGHRS and YFSETQ. The CDR3 length is 13 residues. Trimming cost V 0 bases and J 1 base, with 4 bases left between them. Cultured CD4+ T-cell DNA underwent Oncomine TCR Beta short-read sequencing. From the PCR reads, TCRdb called clonotypes with MiXCR, one entry per CDR3 protein. The sample includes about 17,000 distinct CDR3 sequences, 29% of them seen just once. The treatment denotes: roughly ten-day PBMC culture with coronavirus spike peptide pools or control peptides (ViraFEST assay). The culture of about 2 million PBMCs per well included 9.5 to 10 IU/ml IL-2 and about 11 ug/ml peptide pools. This clonotype was observed a few times. Its antigen is currently unknown.

The sequencing input was cultured CD4+ T cells from blood. The receptor's source is a human donor with COVID-19. The chain links TRBV5-1 to TRBJ1-1, with D uncertain. The CDR3 loop reads CASSLEGNTEAFF. CDR3 coding DNA: TGCGCCAGCAGCTTGGAGGGGAACACTGAAGCTTTCTTT. Full variable domain (remainder filled in from reference TRBV5-1 and TRBJ1-1): KAGVTQTPRYLIKTRGQQVTLSCSPISGHRSVSWYQQTPGQGLQFLFEYFSETQRNKGNFPGRFSGRQFSNSRSEMNVSTLELGDSALYLCASSLEGNTEAFFGQGTRLTVV.